This T cell receptor beta chain was sequenced in a study of blood T cell repertoires in COVID-19. This table comes from immunoSEQ multiplex PCR, and its TCRdb copy is limited to in-frame clones, with some not included. Of 220,000 or so clones in the sample, about 80% were seen once. The CDR3 contains 15 residues. V lost 7 bases, J lost 7 bases, and 10 bases stayed unmatched. Germline assignment: CDR1 MDHEN and CDR2 SYDVKM. The chain has TRBV28 and TRBJ2-1, with 10 positions matching TRBD2. The source of this sequence is a woman older than 75 with acute or convalescent COVID-19. Sequencing was done on a sample of peripheral blood. The CDR3 nucleotides read TGTGCCAGCACCACCAGCGGGAGGGCCGAAAATGAGCAGTTCTTC. Its translation: CASTTSGRAENEQFF.